This TCR beta chain was identified in a study of graft-versus-host responses after intestinal transplantation. Study-level findings and limits: Across patients carrying graft-donor T cell macrochimerism, allografts held high graft-versus-host to host-versus-graft clonal ratios.

The table came from immunoSEQ multiplex PCR; TCRdb's copy has only in-frame clones and leaves some out. The sample gives some 130,000 clones, around 95% of which show up once; more than 3% is in the top ten. About this clone: The antigen is not known.

V lost 7 bases to trimming and J lost 4 bases; unmatched junction nucleotides: 4. CDR1 is MNHEY, CDR2 SVGAGI, per germline. The CDR3 has 14 amino acids. Sequenced material: unstimulated CD8+ T cells sorted from spleen or lymph node cells, taken before intestinal transplant. This chain links TRBV6-5 with TRBJ2-1; 10 bases align to TRBD2. This receptor was identified in a human donor who received an intestinal transplant. CDR3 coding DNA: TGTGCCAGCAATATAGCGGGAGGATACAATGAGCAGTTCTTC. This sequence encodes CASNIAGGYNEQFF.